Below, 24 T cell receptor beta chains from the same sample are listed, as sequenced in a study of cytomegalovirus exposure and HLA in healthy donors. Primers for the PCR totalled 60 Vbeta and 13 Jbeta. Profiling relied on immunoSEQ multiplex PCR, and the TCRdb table lists in-frame clones only, not all of them. The data contain 150,000 to 200,000 clones, over 75% of them seen just once; the ten biggest clones take up 0.98%. The sequencing sample was made of PBMCs. These receptors were taken from a woman aged 50 to 60 in good health and CMV-seropositive.

The chain has TRBV11-2 and TRBJ2-3; 14 bases agree with TRBD2. V gave up 4 bases and J gave up 11 bases; unmatched junction bases: 2. The germline CDR1 and CDR2 sequences are SGHAT and FQNNGV. CDR3 length: 13 residues. This chain's CDR3 is CASSSGLAGVQYF. CDR3 DNA sequence: TGTGCCAGCAGCTCGGGACTAGCGGGGGTGCAGTATTTT.

This clone was recorded a few times. The chain couples TRBV2 to TRBJ1-6, with D possibly matching TRBD1 (5 bases). The V end lost 4 bases, the J end lost 7 bases, and 11 bases lay between the germline ends. Per germline, CDR1 SNHLY and CDR2 FYNNEI. There are 14 residues in the CDR3. The CDR3 nucleotides are TGTGCCAGCAGTGTAACAGGCCGAAATTCACCCCTCCACTTT. Translating gives CASSVTGRNSPLHF.

The chain has TRBV5-1 and TRBJ1-4; 10 nucleotides match TRBD1. Losses at the gene ends were 5 bases for V and 6 bases for J; bases not matched to a gene: 4. CDR1 and CDR2 from the germline V gene are SGHRS and YFSETQ. The CDR3 runs to 14 residues. In DNA, the CDR3 is TGCGCCAGCAGATCGGGACAGGGGTATGAAAAACTGTTTTTT. The encoded protein is CASRSGQGYEKLFF.

This rearrangement joins TRBV30 to TRBJ2-3; unclear D gene. Germline V CDR1 and CDR2: GTSNPN, SVGIG (reference sequence). Between the trimmed V and J ends, which lost 0 bases and 2 bases, there was a span of 6 bases. This CDR3 region has 13 residues. The CDR3 loop is CAWSVLHTDTQYF. The CDR3 DNA sequence: TGTGCCTGGAGTGTACTTCACACAGATACGCAGTATTTT.

This clone was counted only a few times. The chain has TRBV4-1 and TRBJ2-7; 15 nucleotides align to TRBD2. J was trimmed by 0 bases and V by 1 base; bases with no gene match: 7. The CDR3 contains 19 residues. Germline lookup yields CDR1 MGHRA and CDR2 YSYEKL. The CDR3 DNA sequence: TGCGCCAGCAGCCAAGGTCCCGGGACTAGCGGGGGGAGCTCCTACGAGCAGTACTTC. It yields the protein CASSQGPGTSGGSSYEQYF.

Of note for this clone: Relative to the germline gene, one junction end is altered; a read error may explain this. Other nucleotide sequences from this sample produce the same CDR3. V gene TRBV28 combines with J gene TRBJ1-1, with 10 bases identical to TRBD1. Germline V CDR1 and CDR2: MDHEN, SYDVKM. The CDR3 runs 15 residues. CDR3 nucleotides: TGCGCCAGCAGGGTTCCCGGGACAGGGGACACTGAAGCTTTCTTT. Amino acids: CASRVPGTGDTEAFF.

This clone appeared once. This rearrangement joins TRBV7-9 to TRBJ2-2; 7 positions match TRBD1. From germline, CDR1 is SEHNR and CDR2 FQNEAQ (reference sequence). V was clipped by 5 bases and J by 4 bases; unmatched bases: 13. The CDR3 spans 17 residues. In nucleotides, the CDR3 is TGTGCCAGCAGCAGGGGGTACAGGGGCTCGTCCACCGGGGAGCTGTTTTTT. Translation: CASSRGYRGSSTGELFF.

This chain connects TRBV2 to TRBJ1-2; 12 bases align to TRBD1. The CDR3 runs 14 residues. Germline loops: CDR1 SNHLY, CDR2 FYNNEI. After removal of 7 bases from V and 6 bases from J, the junction contained 6 bases not matched to a gene. CDR3 sequence (DNA): TGTGCCAGCAACTGGGACAGGGGGCAGGATGGCTACACCTTC. This sequence encodes CASNWDRGQDGYTF.

CDR3 in amino acids: CASRRGQGPNYEQYF. DNA for the CDR3: TGTGCCAGCAGGAGGGGACAGGGGCCTAACTACGAGCAGTACTTC. V gene TRBV6-1 combines with J gene TRBJ2-7, with 10 bases identical to TRBD1. CDR1 is MNHNS and CDR2 is SASEGT in the germline V gene. This CDR3 has 15 residues. Trimming took 6 bases from V and 3 from J; bases not matched to a gene: 8.

The CDR3 protein is CASSLGSSSGANVLTF. The CDR3 region has the DNA TGCGCCAGCAGCTTGGGAAGCTCCTCTGGGGCCAACGTCCTGACTTTC. This chain connects TRBV5-1 to TRBJ2-6, with no clear D. V lost 0 bases and J 0 bases, leaving 7 bases between the germline ends. There are 16 residues in the CDR3. Per the germline V gene, CDR1 is SGHRS and CDR2 is YFSETQ.

The chain joins TRBV11-2 to TRBJ1-3, with D unresolved. Per the germline V gene, CDR1 is SGHAT and CDR2 is FQNNGV. CDR3 length: 17 residues. V was pared by 5 bases and J by 3 bases, with 20 bases between. CDR3 protein: CASSVRHSHQYGNTIYF. DNA of the CDR3: TGTGCCAGCAGCGTTCGTCACAGCCATCAATATGGAAACACCATATATTTT.

This chain uses TRBV7-2 with TRBJ2-1, with D perhaps matching TRBD2 (6 bases). V was trimmed by 4 bases and J by 6 bases, leaving 19 bases between them. Germline V gene data show CDR1 as SGHTA and CDR2 as FQGNSA. The CDR3 loop spans 16 amino acids. For the CDR3, the DNA is TGTGCCAGCAGCTCCCTTGGAGGGTCGGTGGTCAATGAGCAGTTCTTC. Residues: CASSSLGGSVVNEQFF.

The chain employs TRBV5-4 and TRBJ2-2; TRBD1 might be the D (5 bases). There are 14 residues in the CDR3. Germline V gene data show CDR1 as SGHNT and CDR2 as YYREEE (reference sequence). V was shortened by 2 bases and J by 6 bases, with 11 bases between the two germline ends. For the CDR3, the DNA is TGTGCCAGCAGCTTACAAGGGGCTGCCGGGGAGCTGTTTTTT. It is translated as CASSLQGAAGELFF.

The V and J genes are TRBV28 and TRBJ2-1; D possibly corresponds to TRBD2 (6 bases). The germline V gene has CDR1 MDHEN and CDR2 SYDVKM. V shed 10 bases and J shed 6 bases, with 22 bases lying between them. The length of the CDR3 is 15 residues. The CDR3 DNA is TGTGCCACCCTACGTGGAGGGCAGGGCGGCAATGAGCAGTTCTTC. Translation: CATLRGGQGGNEQFF.

Regarding this clone: This sample also contains other DNA sequences that code for the same CDR3. The chain employs TRBV5-1 and TRBJ1-4; 11 nucleotides line up with TRBD1. The V segment lost 2 bases and the J segment 7 bases; nucleotides outside the gene matches: 1. Germline CDR1 SGHRS, CDR2 YFSETQ. The CDR3 sequence is 14 residues long. CDR3 nucleotide sequence: TGCGCCAGCAGCTTCGGACAGGGGGCTGAAAAACTGTTTTTT. This encodes CASSFGQGAEKLFF.

This chain joins TRBV7-2 and TRBJ1-5; D remains unclear. Germline CDR1 SGHTA, CDR2 FQGNSA. Trimming cost V 4 bases and J 1 base, with 11 bases left between them. CDR3 length equals 15 residues. The CDR3 is CASSYEGLSNQPQHF. The CDR3 DNA is TGTGCCAGCAGCTATGAGGGATTGAGCAATCAGCCCCAGCATTTT.

The gene calls are TRBV13 and TRBJ2-5; 10 nucleotides align to TRBD1. The CDR3 contains 16 residues. Trimming cost V 3 bases and J 3 bases; bases outside gene matches: 7. Per the germline V gene, CDR1 is PRHDT and CDR2 is FYEKMQ (reference sequence). The CDR3 loop is CASSFWGQGFEETQYF. The CDR3 bases are TGTGCCAGCAGCTTCTGGGGACAGGGGTTCGAAGAGACCCAGTACTTC.

The chain combines TRBV6-5 with TRBJ1-1, with 7 bases fitting TRBD1. This CDR3 has 15 amino acids. Germline assignment: CDR1 MNHEY and CDR2 SVGAGI. Trimming cost V 5 bases and J 1 base; bases outside gene matches: 7. This CDR3 reads CASSPSTGRNTEAFF. The CDR3 DNA is TGTGCCAGCAGTCCGTCGACAGGGAGGAACACTGAAGCTTTCTTT.

The chain carries TRBV4-3 and TRBJ1-6; D gene ambiguous. Germline-derived CDR1 and CDR2 are LGHNA and YSLEER. This CDR3 comprises 18 residues. Trimming left V 1 base short and J 2 bases short, with 15 bases between. The CDR3 here is CASSQGLSESPYNSPLHF. DNA for the CDR3: TGCGCCAGCAGCCAAGGTCTTTCCGAGAGCCCCTATAATTCACCCCTCCACTTT.

The chain couples TRBV7-2 to TRBJ1-1, with D perhaps TRBD1 (5 bases). CDR1 and CDR2 (germline): SGHTA, FQGNSA. This CDR3 has 14 amino acids. Trimming cost V 5 bases and J 3 bases, with 13 bases left between them. DNA for the CDR3: TGTGCCAGCAGCGCCCAGGGTAGGGACACTGAAGCTTTCTTT. Residues: CASSAQGRDTEAFF. The entire variable domain, with the rest obtained from reference TRBV7-2 and TRBJ1-1, is as follows: GAGVSQSPSNKVTEKGKDVELRCDPISGHTALYWYRQSLGQGLEFLIYFQGNSAPDKSGLPSDRFSAERTGGSVSTLTIQRTQQEDSAVYLCASSAQGRDTEAFFGQGTRLTVV.

This chain joins TRBV25-1 and TRBJ1-1; a possible D gene is TRBD1 (6 bases). This CDR3 has 13 residues. V lost 4 bases to trimming and J lost 2 bases, with 8 bases between them. The germline gives CDR1 MGHDK, CDR2 SYGVNS. The CDR3 loop reads CASSATGNTEAFF. As DNA, the CDR3 is TGTGCCAGCAGTGCGACAGGAAACACTGAAGCTTTCTTT.

This clone occurred once. The gene calls are TRBV28 and TRBJ2-7; TRBD1 aligns across 8 bases. Germline assignment: CDR1 MDHEN and CDR2 SYDVKM. This CDR3 spans 14 amino acids. Trimming took 5 bases from V and 3 from J; bases not matched to a gene: 6. CDR3 nucleotides: TGTGCCAGCAGTCCTCAGGGGGCCGACTACGAGCAGTACTTC. This translates into CASSPQGADYEQYF.

The chain uses TRBV7-2 and TRBJ1-2; possible D gene TRBD1, 6 bases. There are 15 residues in the CDR3. Germline CDR1 reads SGHTA; CDR2 reads FQGNSA. Trimming stripped 5 bases from V and 1 base from J, with 14 bases between. The CDR3 reads CASSMDSPINYGYTF. CDR3 bases: TGTGCCAGCAGCATGGACAGCCCGATTAACTATGGCTACACCTTC.

V usage is TRBV15 and J usage is TRBJ2-1; no firm D call. Trimming shortened V by 3 bases and J by 4 bases, and 10 bases separated the two germline ends. The CDR3 consists of 14 residues. The V gene's germline CDR1 is LNHNV and CDR2 YYDKDF (reference sequence). The DNA for the CDR3 is TGTGCCACCAGCAGCCGTGGCGGATACAATGAGCAGTTCTTC. It yields the protein CATSSRGGYNEQFF.